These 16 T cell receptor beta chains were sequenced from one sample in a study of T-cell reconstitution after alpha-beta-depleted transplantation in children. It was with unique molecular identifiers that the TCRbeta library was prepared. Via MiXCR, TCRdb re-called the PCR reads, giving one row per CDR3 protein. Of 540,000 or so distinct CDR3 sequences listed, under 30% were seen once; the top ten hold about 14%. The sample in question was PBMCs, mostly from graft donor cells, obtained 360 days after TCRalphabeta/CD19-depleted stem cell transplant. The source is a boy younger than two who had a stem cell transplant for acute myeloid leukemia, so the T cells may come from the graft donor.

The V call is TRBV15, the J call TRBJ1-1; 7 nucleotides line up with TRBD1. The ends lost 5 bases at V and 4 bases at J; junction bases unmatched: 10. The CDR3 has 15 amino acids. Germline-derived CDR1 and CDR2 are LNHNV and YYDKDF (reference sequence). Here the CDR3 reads CATSLRQGRSTEAFF. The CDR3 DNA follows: TGTGCCACCAGCCTGAGACAGGGCCGAAGCACTGAAGCTTTCTTT.

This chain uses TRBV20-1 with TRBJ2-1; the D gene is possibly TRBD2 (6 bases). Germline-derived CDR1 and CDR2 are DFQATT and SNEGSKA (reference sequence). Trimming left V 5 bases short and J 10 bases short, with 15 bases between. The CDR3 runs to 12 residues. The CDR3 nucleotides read TGCAGTGCTCAAACGAGCCGGGGGGAGCAGTTCTTC. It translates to CSAQTSRGEQFF.

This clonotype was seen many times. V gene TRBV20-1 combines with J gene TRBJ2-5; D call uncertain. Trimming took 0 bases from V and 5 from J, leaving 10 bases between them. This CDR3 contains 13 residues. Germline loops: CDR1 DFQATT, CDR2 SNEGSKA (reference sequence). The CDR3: CSARDMPEETQYF. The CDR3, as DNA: TGCAGTGCTAGAGATATGCCGGAGGAGACCCAGTACTTC.

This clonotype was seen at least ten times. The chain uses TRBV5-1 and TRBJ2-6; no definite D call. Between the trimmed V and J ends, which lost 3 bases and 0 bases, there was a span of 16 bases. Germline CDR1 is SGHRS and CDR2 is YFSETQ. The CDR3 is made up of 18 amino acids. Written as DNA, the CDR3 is TGCGCCAGCAGCTCGTCCGGGCAGCTGAGCTCTGGGGCCAACGTCCTGACTTTC. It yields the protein CASSSSGQLSSGANVLTF.

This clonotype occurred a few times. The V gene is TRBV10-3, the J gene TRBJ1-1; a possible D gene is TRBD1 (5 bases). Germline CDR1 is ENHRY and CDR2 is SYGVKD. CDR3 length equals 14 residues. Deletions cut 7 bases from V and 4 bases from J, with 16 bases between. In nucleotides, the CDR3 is TGTGCCATCATGGGGACGGGGGAGGGCACTGAAGCTTTCTTT. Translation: CAIMGTGEGTEAFF.

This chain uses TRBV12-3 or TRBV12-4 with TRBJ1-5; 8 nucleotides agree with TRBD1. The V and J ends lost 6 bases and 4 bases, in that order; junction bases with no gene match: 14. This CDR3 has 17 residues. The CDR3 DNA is TGTGCCAGCAGCTCCCCAGGGGGCTCCGCGAGGAATCAGCCCCAGCATTTT. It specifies CASSSPGGSARNQPQHF.

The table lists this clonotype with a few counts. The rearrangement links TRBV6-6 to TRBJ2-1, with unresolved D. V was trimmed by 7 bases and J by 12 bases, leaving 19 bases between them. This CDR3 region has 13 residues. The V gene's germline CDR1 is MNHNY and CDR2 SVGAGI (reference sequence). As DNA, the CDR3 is TGTGCCAGCACCGATAGCCCTGTACACGGGCAGTTCTTC. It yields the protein CASTDSPVHGQFF.

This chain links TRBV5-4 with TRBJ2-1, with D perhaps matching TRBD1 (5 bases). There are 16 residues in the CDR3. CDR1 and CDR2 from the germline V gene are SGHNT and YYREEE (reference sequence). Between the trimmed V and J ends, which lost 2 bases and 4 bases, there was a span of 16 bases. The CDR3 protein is CASSFPGNGEYNEQFF. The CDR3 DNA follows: TGTGCCAGCAGCTTTCCAGGGAATGGAGAATACAATGAGCAGTTCTTC.

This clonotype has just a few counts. The CDR3 spells CSAYPRRLAGANTSYNEQFF. For the CDR3, the DNA is TGCAGTGCTTACCCTCGCCGACTAGCGGGGGCTAATACCTCCTACAATGAGCAGTTCTTC. The chain employs TRBV20-1 and TRBJ2-1; 12 bases line up with TRBD2. The length of the CDR3 is 20 residues. Germline V gives CDR1 DFQATT, CDR2 SNEGSKA (reference sequence). Trimming took 5 bases from V and 0 from J; bases not matched to a gene: 17.

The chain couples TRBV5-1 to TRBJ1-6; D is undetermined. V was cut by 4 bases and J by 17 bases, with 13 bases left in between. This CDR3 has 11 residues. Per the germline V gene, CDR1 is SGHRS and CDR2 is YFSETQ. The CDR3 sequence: CASSNSEKIHF. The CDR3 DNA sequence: TGCGCCAGCAGCAATTCAGAGAAAATCCACTTT.

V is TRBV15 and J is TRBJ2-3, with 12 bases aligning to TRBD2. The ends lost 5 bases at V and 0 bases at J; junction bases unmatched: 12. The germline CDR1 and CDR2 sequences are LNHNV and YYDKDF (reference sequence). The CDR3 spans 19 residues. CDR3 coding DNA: TGTGCCACCAGCTTGGGACGGACTAGCGGGGACCCTAGCACAGATACGCAGTATTTT. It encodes CATSLGRTSGDPSTDTQYF. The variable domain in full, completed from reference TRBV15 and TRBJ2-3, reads DAMVIQNPRYQVTQFGKPVTLSCSQTLNHNVMYWYQQKSSQAPKLLFHYYDKDFNNEADTPDNFQSRRPNTSFCFLDIRSPGLGDTAMYLCATSLGRTSGDPSTDTQYFGPGTRLTVL.

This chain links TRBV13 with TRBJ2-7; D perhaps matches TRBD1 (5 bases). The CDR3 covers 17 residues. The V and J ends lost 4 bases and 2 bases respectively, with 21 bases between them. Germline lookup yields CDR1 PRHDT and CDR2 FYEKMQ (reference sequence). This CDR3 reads CASSSTLADSTTYEQYF. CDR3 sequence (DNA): TGTGCCAGCAGCTCCACCCTTGCCGACAGTACAACCTACGAGCAGTACTTC.

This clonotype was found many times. This CDR3 is CSVRTGSNTGELFF. The CDR3 coding sequence is TGCAGCGTTCGGACAGGGTCGAACACCGGGGAGCTGTTTTTT. The chain has TRBV29-1 and TRBJ2-2; 8 bases map to TRBD1. Germline lookup yields CDR1 SQVTM and CDR2 ANQGSEA. With 5 bases clipped from V and 0 bases from J, the junction kept 2 bases outside the gene matches. This CDR3 spans 14 amino acids.

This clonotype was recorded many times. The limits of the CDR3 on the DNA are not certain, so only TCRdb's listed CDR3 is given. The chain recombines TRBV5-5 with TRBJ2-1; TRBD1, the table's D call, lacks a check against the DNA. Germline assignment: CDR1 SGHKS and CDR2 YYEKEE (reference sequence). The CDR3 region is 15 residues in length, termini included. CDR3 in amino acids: CASSLEFGSGDEQFF.

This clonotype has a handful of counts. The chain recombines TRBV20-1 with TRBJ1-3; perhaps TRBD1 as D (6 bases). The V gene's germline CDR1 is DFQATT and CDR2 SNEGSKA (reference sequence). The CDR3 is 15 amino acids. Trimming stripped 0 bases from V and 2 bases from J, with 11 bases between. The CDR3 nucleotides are TGCAGTGCTAGAGATCCGGCAGGGGCTGGAAACACCATATATTTT. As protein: CSARDPAGAGNTIYF.

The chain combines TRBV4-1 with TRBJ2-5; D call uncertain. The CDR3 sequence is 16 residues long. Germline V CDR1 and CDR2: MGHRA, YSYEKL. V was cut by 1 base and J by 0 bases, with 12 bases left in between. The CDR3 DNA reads TGCGCCAGCAGCCAAGGGGTGGGTTCGTACCAAGAGACCCAGTACTTC. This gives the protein CASSQGVGSYQETQYF.